Sequencing of this T cell receptor beta chain was carried out in a study of blood T cell repertoires in COVID-19. Across the study: Sites across the United States, Italy and Spain contributed samples from acute and convalescent COVID-19. T cells, B-cell-depleted T cells, or PBMCs supplied cDNA or gDNA.

Trimming cost V 1 base and J 3 bases, with 7 bases left between them. In germline, CDR1 is LNHDA, CDR2 SQIVND (reference sequence). This CDR3 has 14 amino acids. Methods used by the authors: Estimation of nucleated cell counts was performed using reference gene primer amplification. Sequenced by immunoSEQ multiplex PCR; TCRdb stores in-frame clones only, minus some. The V and J calls and clone size were taken over from that table, and D and trimming were inferred from the DNA. The profile shows 95,000 to 150,000 clones, around 64% of them singletons. This clone was picked up a small number of times. The gene calls are TRBV19 and TRBJ1-3; no clear D. This clonotype was obtained from a human donor with acute or convalescent COVID-19. The donor label of this sample is uncertain. Input material: peripheral blood. The CDR3 loop is CASSIAGSGNTIYF. CDR3 nucleotides: TGTGCCAGTAGTATAGCTGGCAGTGGAAACACCATATATTTT.